This TCR beta chain emerged from a study of blood T cell repertoires in COVID-19. The CDR3 loop spans 14 amino acids. V shed 6 bases, J shed 4 bases, and the junction held 7 bases outside the gene matches. Germline assignment: CDR1 SQVTM and CDR2 ANQGSEA. This table comes from immunoSEQ multiplex PCR, and its TCRdb copy is limited to in-frame clones, with some not included. There are about 68,000 clones in the sample; just over 90% occur only once, and just over 2.5% lies in the top ten. Seattle patients were enrolled while actively infected and followed longitudinally. What was sequenced was peripheral blood. This sequence joins TRBV29-1 and TRBJ2-1, with 9 bases that match TRBD2. The TCR sequence derives from a man aged 45-65 years with COVID-19, enrolled during active disease. In nucleotides, the CDR3 is TGCAGCGTCGACTTAGCGGGAGTTTACAATGAGCAGTTCTTC. Protein: CSVDLAGVYNEQFF.